The 4 T cell receptor beta chains below come from one sample, sequenced in a study of T cell responses to AZD1222 COVID-19 vaccine. The repertoire was sequenced with immunoSEQ multiplex PCR; TCRdb's copy has only in-frame clones and lacks some. This table holds some 120,000 clones, approximately 88% found once. Sequencing was performed on peripheral blood, taken 28 days after the second AZD1222 dose. The receptors here all came from an adult who received the AZD1222 COVID-19 vaccine.

This clone was recorded once. The chain joins TRBV3-1 (or the pseudogene TRBV3-2) to TRBJ1-6; possible D gene TRBD1, 5 bases. The CDR3 loop spans 15 amino acids. Germline CDR1 LGHDT, CDR2 YNNKEL (reference sequence). Trimming left V 4 bases short and J 14 bases short, with 21 bases between. The CDR3 bases are TGTGCCAGCAGCCTTTCCGGGACGCGGGCCAGCACCCTCCACTTT. Translated: CASSLSGTRASTLHF.

The rearrangement uses TRBV5-6 and TRBJ1-1; D is possibly TRBD1 (6 bases). CDR1 SGHDT and CDR2 YYEEEE come from the germline V gene. V lost 4 bases to trimming and J lost 1 base, with 17 bases between them. CDR3 length: 16 residues. Here the CDR3 DNA reads TGTGCCAGCAGCGAGGAACAGGGACCACGGAACACTGAAGCTTTCTTT. Translating it yields CASSEEQGPRNTEAFF.

This chain connects TRBV19 to TRBJ2-7; D possibly corresponds to TRBD2 (6 bases). CDR3 length: 15 residues. CDR1 and CDR2 from the germline V gene are LNHDA and SQIVND (reference sequence). Trimming removed 5 bases from V and 0 bases from J, with 14 bases in between. CDR3 region: CASSPLAGSSYEQYF. DNA for the CDR3: TGTGCCAGTAGTCCGTTGGCGGGAAGCTCCTACGAGCAGTACTTC.

The rearrangement joins TRBV30 to TRBJ2-7; possible D gene TRBD1, 5 bases. The CDR3 extends over 14 amino acids. Germline V gene lookup returns CDR1 GTSNPN and CDR2 SVGIG (reference sequence). Trimming shortened V by 4 bases and J by 1 base, and 14 bases separated the two germline ends. CDR3 DNA: TGTGCCTGGATGGAGCAGGGCAGGTCCTACGAGCAGTACTTC. Encoded protein: CAWMEQGRSYEQYF.